The clone carrying this T cell receptor (beta chain) was seen a single time. The antigen remains undetermined. CDR1 and CDR2 from the germline V gene are MGHRA and YSYEKL. V was cut by 1 base and J by 7 bases, with 14 bases left in between. The CDR3 totals 15 residues. This sample is part of a study of graft-versus-host responses after intestinal transplantation. Study background: Recipients uniformly received anti-thymocyte globulin induction, followed by tacrolimus and steroids for roughly 3 years.

Produced via immunoSEQ multiplex PCR; TCRdb's table is partial and in-frame only. This repertoire shows 14,000 to 15,000 clones, over 85% found once; its top ten account for about 0.71%. Whole-study results and caveats: Where graft-donor T cell macrochimerism was present, patients had high graft-versus-host to host-versus-graft clonal ratios in allografts. GvH clones occurred in recipient marrow; some first appeared in ileum or blood.

The TCR originated in a human patient who received an intestinal transplant, so some T cells may come from the graft donor. The chain has TRBV4-1 and TRBJ1-5, with D hard to call. Material: PBMCs, obtained 9 days after transplant. CDR3: CASSQAVTGKQPQHF. CDR3 nucleotide sequence: TGCGCCAGCAGCCAAGCGGTAACGGGGAAGCAGCCCCAGCATTTT.